A single sample is the source of the 7 T cell receptor beta chains below, sequenced in a study of blood T cells in healthy people across ages. It was with a sample-barcoded 5' primer and a J-beta primer mix that a second PCR of roughly 6 to 12 cycles was run. TCRdb processed the 5' RACE reads anew with MiXCR; each CDR3 protein has one entry. Among about 1.6 million distinct CDR3 sequences, approximately 32% were seen once, and the ten largest hold approximately 10%. The material sequenced was blood. Every receptor here comes from a woman in her 30s in good health.

A word on this clonotype: With a much larger clone just one base away, this may be a read error. This chain connects TRBV6-2 or TRBV6-3 to TRBJ2-1; TRBD1 matches 7 bases. The length of the CDR3 is 13 residues. Germline V gene lookup returns CDR1 MNHEY and CDR2 SVGEGT. The V segment lost 5 bases and the J segment 10 bases; nucleotides outside the gene matches: 8. The CDR3 nucleotides are TGTGCCAGCAGTAAATCAGGGGGTCTGGAGCAGTTCTTC. This sequence encodes CASSKSGGLEQFF.

A remark on this clonotype: One end of the junction fails to match germline, which may point to a read error. The chain links TRBV5-1 to TRBJ2-7; D is possibly TRBD1 or TRBD2 (5 bases each). This CDR3 has 13 residues. Germline loops: CDR1 SGHRS, CDR2 YFSETQ. CDR3 protein: CASSFSGGYVQYF. In nucleotides, the CDR3 is TGCGCCAGCAGCTTCAGTGGGGGTTACGTGCAGTACTTC.

This clonotype was detected many times. The gene calls are TRBV12-3 or TRBV12-4 and TRBJ2-1; unclear D gene. This CDR3 contains 11 residues. The V gene lost 6 bases and the J gene lost 6 bases, with 6 bases spanning the gap. The CDR3 region has the DNA TGTGCCAGCAGCGCGAGCAATGAGCAGTTCTTC. Its translation is CASSASNEQFF.

The table lists this clonotype with many counts. This sequence joins TRBV7-9 and TRBJ2-5, with D perhaps matching TRBD1 or TRBD2 (5 bases each). Germline loops: CDR1 SEHNR, CDR2 FQNEAQ (reference sequence). The CDR3 covers 12 residues. Trimming left V 3 bases short and J 5 bases short, with 7 bases between. CDR3 sequence: CASSLGEETQYF. CDR3 sequence (DNA): TGTGCCAGCAGCTTGGGGGAGGAGACCCAGTACTTC. Drawing the rest from reference TRBV7-9 and TRBJ2-5, the complete variable domain is DTGVSQNPRHKITKRGQNVTFRCDPISEHNRLYWYRQTLGQGPEFLTYFQNEAQLEKSRLLSDRFSAERPKGSFSTLEIQRTEQGDSAMYLCASSLGEETQYFGPGTRLLVL.

V and J are TRBV28 and TRBJ2-3; D is perhaps TRBD2 (5 bases). The V end lost 6 bases, the J end lost 0 bases, and 16 bases lay between the germline ends. Germline CDR1 MDHEN, CDR2 SYDVKM. The CDR3 runs 16 residues. CDR3 coding DNA: TGTGCCAGCAGATACGCCGGGATCTTGAGCACAGATACGCAGTATTTT. Protein product: CASRYAGILSTDTQYF.

The genes are TRBV29-1 and TRBJ2-7, with TRBD1 matching over 10 bases. Germline CDR1 reads SQVTM; CDR2 reads ANQGSEA. The CDR3 totals 12 residues. V dropped 7 bases and J dropped 3; count of bases not matched to a gene: 3. The CDR3 nucleotides are TGCAGCGAGGGGGACAGGGGCTACGAGCAGTACTTC. Amino acids: CSEGDRGYEQYF.

The rearrangement uses TRBV3-1 and TRBJ2-7, with TRBD2 matching 11 bases. The CDR3 loop spans 15 amino acids. The V gene's germline CDR1 is LGHDT and CDR2 YNNKEL (reference sequence). V was pared by 2 bases and J by 4 bases, with 4 bases of the junction left unmatched. CDR3 sequence: CASSQIAGGPYEQYF. The CDR3 DNA sequence: TGTGCCAGCAGCCAAATAGCGGGAGGGCCGTACGAGCAGTACTTC.